One sample yielded the 15 T cell receptor beta chains listed below, sequenced in a study of cytomegalovirus exposure and HLA in healthy donors. The primer mix had 60 Vbeta and 13 Jbeta primers. Assay: immunoSEQ multiplex PCR; the TCRdb copy retains only in-frame clones and omits some. The sample has over 150,000 clones, roughly 80% seen once. Sequenced input: PBMCs. The receptors were gathered from a man in his forties in good health and CMV-seronegative.

V is TRBV4-1 and J is TRBJ1-4, with D unclear. CDR1 is MGHRA, CDR2 YSYEKL, per germline. CDR3 length: 13 amino acids. Trimming stripped 0 bases from V and 10 bases from J, with 9 bases between. The DNA of the CDR3 is TGCGCCAGCAGCCAAGATGGGAGGAGAAAACTGTTTTTT. Protein: CASSQDGRRKLFF.

This clone was recorded a few times. The chain combines TRBV19 with TRBJ2-1, with 7 bases that match TRBD2. The CDR3 totals 14 residues. The V and J ends lost 4 bases and 5 bases, in that order; junction bases with no gene match: 5. Per germline, CDR1 LNHDA and CDR2 SQIVND (reference sequence). In DNA form, the CDR3 reads TGTGCCAGTAGTACCCCTAGCGGCCACAATGAGCAGTTCTTC. Protein sequence: CASSTPSGHNEQFF.

This clone was counted many times. This chain uses TRBV4-1 with TRBJ1-1, with D possibly matching TRBD1 (5 bases). The CDR3 has 14 residues. Germline V CDR1 and CDR2: MGHRA, YSYEKL. V dropped 2 bases and J dropped 7 bases, with 14 bases sitting between them. The CDR3 nucleotides are TGCGCCAGCAGCCAACCCGCTCGGGGGGGTGAAGCTTTCTTT. Translated: CASSQPARGGEAFF.

This clone was recorded once. V is TRBV7-3 and J is TRBJ2-1; 7 nucleotides line up with TRBD2. CDR3 length: 14 amino acids. The germline CDR1 and CDR2 sequences are SGHTA and FQGTGA. The V gene end was trimmed by 1 base and the J gene end by 6 bases; junction bases not matched to a gene: 3. Here the CDR3 reads CASSLMGGSNEQFF. The CDR3 DNA reads TGTGCCAGCAGCTTAATGGGAGGGTCCAATGAGCAGTTCTTC. Together with reference TRBV7-3 and TRBJ2-1, the CDR3 gives the full variable domain: GAGVSQTPSNKVTEKGKYVELRCDPISGHTALYWYRQSLGQGPEFLIYFQGTGAADDSGLPNDRFFAVRPEGSVSTLKIQRTERGDSAVYLCASSLMGGSNEQFFGPGTRLTVL.

The J gene is TRBJ1-5, the V gene TRBV27; TRBD1 aligns across 8 bases. Trimming took 8 bases from V and 6 from J; bases not matched to a gene: 6. This CDR3 spans 13 amino acids. From germline, CDR1 is MNHEY and CDR2 SMNVEV (reference sequence). CDR3 in DNA: TGTGCCAGCTCCAACCAGGGGGCTCAGCCCCAGCATTTT. Amino acids: CASSNQGAQPQHF.

This rearrangement joins TRBV5-1 to TRBJ2-6; 8 bases fit TRBD1. The germline gives CDR1 SGHRS, CDR2 YFSETQ. V shed 0 bases and J 4 bases; nucleotides not matched to a gene: 0. The CDR3 loop spans 15 amino acids. Here the CDR3 DNA reads TGCGCCAGCAGCTTGGGGACAGGGGGGGCCAACGTCCTGACTTTC. Residues: CASSLGTGGANVLTF.

The chain's CDR3 is CASRGGGANWETQYF. Here the CDR3 DNA reads TGCGCCAGCAGGGGCGGGGGGGCCAACTGGGAGACCCAGTACTTC. The J gene is TRBJ2-5, the V gene TRBV5-1; 9 bases align to TRBD2. This CDR3 region has 15 residues. Germline values: CDR1 SGHRS, CDR2 YFSETQ. J was trimmed by 5 bases and V by 5 bases; bases with no gene match: 10.

J is TRBJ2-7 and V is TRBV5-4; TRBD1 agrees at 7 bases. V shed 3 bases and J 3 bases; nucleotides not matched to a gene: 6. Germline CDR1 and CDR2: SGHNT and YYREEE (reference sequence). The CDR3 totals 14 residues. CDR3 protein: CASSYPGQNYEQYF. As DNA, the CDR3 is TGTGCCAGCAGCTACCCGGGACAGAACTACGAGCAGTACTTC.

The chain is built from TRBV7-2 and TRBJ2-3; 8 bases align to TRBD2. V lost 3 bases to trimming and J lost 1 base; unmatched junction nucleotides: 6. Germline V gene data show CDR1 as SGHTA and CDR2 as FQGNSA. The length of the CDR3 is 16 residues. CDR3 nucleotides: TGTGCCAGCAGCTTGGGATGGCGGGGGGGCACAGATACGCAGTATTTT. Translated: CASSLGWRGGTDTQYF.

The chain carries TRBV5-1 and TRBJ2-3; 8 bases fit TRBD2. Germline trimming cut 1 base from V and 3 bases from J; bases unmatched to any gene: 1. Looked up from germline, CDR1 is SGHRS and CDR2 is YFSETQ. This CDR3 has 14 residues. The CDR3 here is CASSLQRGTDTQYF. The CDR3 DNA is TGCGCCAGCAGCTTGCAGCGGGGGACAGATACGCAGTATTTT.

The chain is built from TRBV19 and TRBJ2-3, with 13 bases fitting TRBD2. V lost 5 bases, J lost 0 bases, and 8 bases stayed unmatched. Germline V gene lookup returns CDR1 LNHDA and CDR2 SQIVND (reference sequence). CDR3 length: 18 amino acids. CDR3 sequence: CASSSGTSGVLSTDTQYF. The CDR3 DNA reads as TGTGCCAGTAGTTCCGGGACTAGCGGGGTCCTTAGCACAGATACGCAGTATTTT.

The J gene is TRBJ2-7, the V gene TRBV10-2; no definite D call. V was clipped by 7 bases and J by 2 bases, with 21 bases between them. CDR3 length: 16 amino acids. Germline assignment: CDR1 WSHSY and CDR2 SAAADI. The CDR3 reads CASNSIPVSSTYEQYF. In DNA form, the CDR3 reads TGCGCCAGCAACTCTATCCCGGTGAGCTCTACCTACGAGCAGTACTTC.

The chain uses TRBV15 and TRBJ2-1, with D perhaps TRBD2 (6 bases). This CDR3 is built from 18 residues. V lost 0 bases and J 0 bases, leaving 15 bases between the germline ends. CDR1 and CDR2 from the germline V gene are LNHNV and YYDKDF (reference sequence). CDR3 region: CATSRDSRAGSSYNEQFF. CDR3 nucleotides: TGTGCCACCAGCAGAGATTCGAGGGCGGGGTCCTCCTACAATGAGCAGTTCTTC.

This clone occurred a few times. The chain links TRBV10-2 to TRBJ2-5; D gene uncertain. V shed 6 bases and J shed 5 bases, with 10 bases lying between them. CDR1 WSHSY and CDR2 SAAADI come from the germline V gene. The CDR3 covers 12 residues. The CDR3: CASRSWAETQYF. The CDR3 DNA reads as TGCGCCAGCAGATCATGGGCCGAGACCCAGTACTTC.

The V call is TRBV5-1, the J call TRBJ2-7; tentative D call: TRBD2 (5 bases). Germline-derived CDR1 and CDR2 are SGHRS and YFSETQ. Trimming removed 4 bases at V and 2 bases at J, with 16 bases between. The length of the CDR3 is 15 residues. The CDR3: CASSNPGISTYEQYF. DNA for the CDR3: TGCGCCAGCAGCAACCCCGGGATTTCTACCTACGAGCAGTACTTC.